This T cell receptor (beta chain) was observed in a study of OX40 agonist ivuxolimab in advanced cancers. About the study as a whole: Ivuxolimab was an agonistic, fully human IgG2 monoclonal antibody directed against OX40 (CD134), a costimulatory receptor. Intravenous ivuxolimab was administered to patients every 2 weeks at six dose levels: 0.01, 0.1, 0.3, 1.5, 3 and 10 mg/kg. Among the roughly 52 dose-escalation patients, around 20 had hepatocellular carcinoma, about 15 melanoma, 9 renal cell carcinoma and 9 head and neck cancer. In the dose-escalation cohort, 82.7% of patients were male, and the mean age was roughly 60 years, with a range of about 23 to 80. Patients were allowed to have had prior anti-PD-1, anti-PD-L1 or anti-CTLA-4 therapy, and approximately 43% of the dose-escalation patients had previously received checkpoint inhibitors. Partial responses occurred in three dose-escalation patients: two with cutaneous melanoma and one with hepatocellular carcinoma. Peripheral TCRbeta sequencing aimed to test whether ivuxolimab altered TCR sequence diversity and caused clonal T-cell expansion. The monotherapy dose-escalation portion (N ≈ 50 patients) of the phase I ivuxolimab trial is reported in the paper.

The trial excluded patients who had a history of autoimmune disease or were on systemic immunosuppression. Peripheral blood for TCR sequencing was drawn from every dose cohort at baseline, at cycle 4 day 1 and at cycle 7 day 1. Samples came from an open-label, multicenter, first-in-human phase I dose-escalation trial of ivuxolimab. Adults with locally advanced or metastatic melanoma, renal cell carcinoma, hepatocellular carcinoma or head and neck squamous cell carcinoma were enrolled in the trial. Before TCR sequencing, CD4+ T cells and CD8+ T cells were sorted from peripheral blood as separate populations. Study-level results and caveats: At doses from 0.1 to 3.0 mg/kg, clonal expansion was seen in both CD4+ and CD8+ blood T cells between baseline and week 6. In the 0.1-3.0 mg/kg groups, partial responders had among the lowest normalized peripheral clonal expansion, particularly in CD8+ T cells. Low levels of normalized T-cell clonal expansion were also seen in some patients who did not respond. Antigen specificity was not determined for the clonally expanded peripheral T cells. After ivuxolimab, expanded clones were on average more numerous among CD8+ T cells than among CD4+ T cells.

The V end gives up 6 bases and the J end 2 bases, leaving 8 bases in the junction not matched to a gene. CDR1 and CDR2 are drawn from the germline V gene: SNHLY, FYNNEI. From the cysteine through the phenylalanine, the CDR3 covers 17 amino acids. This entry keeps only the CDR3 DNA: 51 bases, framed from base 1. For sequencing of the TCRbeta CDR3 region, genomic DNA was extracted from the sorted cells. TCRbeta CDR3 regions were sequenced using the immunoSEQ Assay. TCRdb's version of the immuneACCESS table is confined to in-frame rearrangements and falls short of the full clone set. An unresolved V gene accounts for under half of the shortfall where checked; the remainder is of unknown origin. The sample records tens of thousands of clones, about 85% of which are singletons. Jointly, the top ten make up roughly 1.1% of the sample. Comments on this clone: Its recognized antigen is unknown. The sample holds no much larger clone one base away, and base qualities are not on file.

Specimen: CD4+ or CD8+ T cells sorted from blood, collected in a trial of the OX40 agonist ivuxolimab. This chain joins TRBV2 to TRBJ1-5; TRBD1 matches 12 bases in the middle. This TCR derives from an adult with an advanced solid tumor such as melanoma, head and neck, liver or kidney cancer. For the CDR3, the sequence is CASRAGTGGLGNQPQHF. At the DNA level, the sequence is TGTGCCAGCAGAGCCGGGACAGGGGGCTTGGGCAATCAGCCCCAGCATTTT.